This T cell receptor (beta chain) was recorded in a study of T cell responses to AZD1222 COVID-19 vaccine. Assay: immunoSEQ multiplex PCR; the TCRdb copy retains only in-frame clones and omits some. The repertoire holds 80,000 to 95,000 clones, 89% seen once, with 2.5% to 3% in the top ten. The CDR3 is made up of 14 amino acids. V lost 5 bases, J lost 4 bases, and 14 bases lay in between. From germline, CDR1 is MNHEY and CDR2 SMNVEV (reference sequence). This clonotype was sampled from an adult in good health. The chain uses TRBV27 and TRBJ1-2; D gene ambiguous. The input for sequencing was peripheral blood, taken on day 0 of MenACWY control vaccination. CDR3 sequence: CASSPSLGFYGYTF. CDR3 bases: TGTGCCAGCAGTCCAAGTTTGGGGTTCTATGGCTACACCTTC.